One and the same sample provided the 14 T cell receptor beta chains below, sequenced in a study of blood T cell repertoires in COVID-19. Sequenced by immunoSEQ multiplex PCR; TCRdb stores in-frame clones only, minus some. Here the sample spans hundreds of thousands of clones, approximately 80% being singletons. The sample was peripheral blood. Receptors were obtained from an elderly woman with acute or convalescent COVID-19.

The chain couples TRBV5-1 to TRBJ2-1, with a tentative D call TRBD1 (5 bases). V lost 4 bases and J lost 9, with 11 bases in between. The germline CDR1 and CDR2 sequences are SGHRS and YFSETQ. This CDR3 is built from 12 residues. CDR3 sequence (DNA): TGCGCCAGCAGCCAATTCCAGGGTGAGCAGTTCTTC. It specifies CASSQFQGEQFF.

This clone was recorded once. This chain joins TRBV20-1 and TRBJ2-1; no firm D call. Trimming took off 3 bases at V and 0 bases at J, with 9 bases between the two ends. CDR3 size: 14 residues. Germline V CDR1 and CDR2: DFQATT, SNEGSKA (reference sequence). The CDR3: CSASSSSSYNEQFF. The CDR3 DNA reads TGCAGTGCTAGTAGCTCAAGCTCCTACAATGAGCAGTTCTTC.

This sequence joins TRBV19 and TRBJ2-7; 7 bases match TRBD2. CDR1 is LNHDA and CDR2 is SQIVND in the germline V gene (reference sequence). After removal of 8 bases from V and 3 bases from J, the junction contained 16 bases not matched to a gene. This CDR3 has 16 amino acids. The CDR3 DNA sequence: TGTGCCAGTTCAAGGCTAGCGGACTCCTTCGGCTACGAGCAGTACTTC. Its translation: CASSRLADSFGYEQYF.

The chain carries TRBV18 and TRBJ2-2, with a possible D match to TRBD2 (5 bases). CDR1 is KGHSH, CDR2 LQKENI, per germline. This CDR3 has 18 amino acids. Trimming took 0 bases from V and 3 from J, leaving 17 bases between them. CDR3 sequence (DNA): TGTGCCAGCTCACCACCGGACTCCGATATCCGGGACACCGGGGAGCTGTTTTTT. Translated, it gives CASSPPDSDIRDTGELFF.

CDR3 region: CASSRQGKYGYTF. As DNA, the CDR3 is TGTGCCAGCAGCCGGCAGGGGAAGTATGGCTACACCTTC. The chain is built from TRBV14 and TRBJ1-2; possibly TRBD1 for D (6 bases). Germline CDR1 is SGHDN and CDR2 is FVKESK. The ends were cut back, 4 bases at V and 5 bases at J, with 11 bases in the middle. The length of the CDR3 is 13 residues.

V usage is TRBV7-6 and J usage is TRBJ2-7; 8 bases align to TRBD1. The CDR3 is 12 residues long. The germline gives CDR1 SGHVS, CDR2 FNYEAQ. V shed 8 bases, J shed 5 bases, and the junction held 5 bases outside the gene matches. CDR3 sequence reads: CASSRGLNEQYF. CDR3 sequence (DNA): TGTGCCAGCTCCAGGGGGCTGAACGAGCAGTACTTC.

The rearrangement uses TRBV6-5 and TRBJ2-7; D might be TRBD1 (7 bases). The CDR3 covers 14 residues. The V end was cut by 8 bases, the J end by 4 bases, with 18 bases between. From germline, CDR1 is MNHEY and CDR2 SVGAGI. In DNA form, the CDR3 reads TGTGCCAGCGCCTCAGGAGGGGGCGTGTACGAGCAGTACTTC. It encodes CASASGGGVYEQYF.

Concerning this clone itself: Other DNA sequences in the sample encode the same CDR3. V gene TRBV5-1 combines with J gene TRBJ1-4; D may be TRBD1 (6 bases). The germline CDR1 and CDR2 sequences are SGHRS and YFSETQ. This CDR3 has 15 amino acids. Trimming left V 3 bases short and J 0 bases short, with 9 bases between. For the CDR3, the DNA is TGCGCCAGCAGCTCCACAGGGTCAACTAATGAAAAACTGTTTTTT. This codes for CASSSTGSTNEKLFF.

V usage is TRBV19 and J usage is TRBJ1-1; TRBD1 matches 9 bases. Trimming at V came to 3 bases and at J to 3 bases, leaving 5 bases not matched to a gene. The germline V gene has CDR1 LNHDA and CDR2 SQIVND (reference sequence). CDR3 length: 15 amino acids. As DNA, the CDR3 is TGTGCCAGTAGTATTACAGGGGGCAGGGACACTGAAGCTTTCTTT. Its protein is CASSITGGRDTEAFF.

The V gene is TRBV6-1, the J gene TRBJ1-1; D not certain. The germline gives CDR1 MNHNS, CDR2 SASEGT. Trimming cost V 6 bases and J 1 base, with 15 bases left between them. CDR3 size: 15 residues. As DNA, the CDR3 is TGTGCCAGCAGCTACCACGACCTAGGGAACACTGAAGCTTTCTTT. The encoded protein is CASSYHDLGNTEAFF.

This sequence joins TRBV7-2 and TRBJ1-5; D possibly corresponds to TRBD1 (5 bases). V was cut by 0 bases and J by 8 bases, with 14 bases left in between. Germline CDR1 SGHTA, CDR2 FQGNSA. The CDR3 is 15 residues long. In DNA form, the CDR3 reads TGTGCCAGCAGCTTAGCTGGGGCTCCTAATAAGCCCCAGCATTTT. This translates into CASSLAGAPNKPQHF.

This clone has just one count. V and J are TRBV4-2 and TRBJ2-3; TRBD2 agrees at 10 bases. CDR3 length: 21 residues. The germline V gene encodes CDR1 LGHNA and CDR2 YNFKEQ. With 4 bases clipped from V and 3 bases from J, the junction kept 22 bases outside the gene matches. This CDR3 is CASSPGLRVKQAGGMTDTQYF. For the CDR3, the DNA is TGTGCCAGCAGCCCCGGTCTCAGGGTAAAACAAGCGGGAGGGATGACAGATACGCAGTATTTT.

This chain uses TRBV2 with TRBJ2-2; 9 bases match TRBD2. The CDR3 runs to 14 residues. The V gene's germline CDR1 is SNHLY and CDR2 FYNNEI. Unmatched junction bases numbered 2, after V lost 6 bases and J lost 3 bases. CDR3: CASRGGRDTGELFF. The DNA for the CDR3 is TGTGCCAGCAGAGGCGGGAGGGACACCGGGGAGCTGTTTTTT. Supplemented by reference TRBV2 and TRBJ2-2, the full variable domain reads EPEVTQTPSHQVTQMGQEVILRCVPISNHLYFYWYRQILGQKVEFLVSFYNNEISEKSEIFDDQFSVERPDGSNFTLKIRSTKLEDSAMYFCASRGGRDTGELFFGEGSRLTVL.

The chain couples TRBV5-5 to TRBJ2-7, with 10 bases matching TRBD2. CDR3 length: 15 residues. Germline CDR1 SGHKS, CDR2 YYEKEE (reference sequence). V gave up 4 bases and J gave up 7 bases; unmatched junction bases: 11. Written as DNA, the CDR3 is TGTGCCAGCAGCCTACCGCCGGGACTAGCGCGGGAGCAGTACTTC. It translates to CASSLPPGLAREQYF.